This T cell receptor (beta chain) was captured in a study of blood T cell repertoires in COVID-19. Study information: The study drew acute and convalescent COVID-19 samples from the United States, Italy and Spain. T cells, B-cell-depleted T cells, or PBMCs supplied cDNA or gDNA.

Trimming took 6 bases from V and 4 from J, leaving 19 bases between them. The CDR3 loop spans 15 amino acids. In germline, CDR1 is MNHNY, CDR2 SVGAGI (reference sequence). The assay was immunoSEQ multiplex PCR, and TCRdb's table has in-frame clones only and misses some. The repertoire consists of around 190,000 clones, with roughly 86% occurring once and the leading ten covering around 1.6%. J is TRBJ2-7 and V is TRBV6-6; D is possibly TRBD2 (7 bases). The sequencing sample was made of peripheral blood. The TCR originated in a man aged 18 to 29 with active or convalescent COVID-19. In DNA, the CDR3 is TGTGCCAGCAGAGACGACCTACAGGGAGGGTACGAGCAGTACTTC. Encoded protein: CASRDDLQGGYEQYF.